The rows below give T cell receptor beta chains drawn from one sample of a study of radiation and T cells in renal cell carcinoma. Method: immunoSEQ multiplex PCR; TCRdb's copy keeps in-frame clones and lacks some. The sample lists more than 75,000 clones, 82% occurring once. The material sequenced was blood, taken from a patient whose treatment included radiotherapy and nephrectomy. The receptors here all came from a man aged 55 to 70 with renal cell carcinoma. CDR3s include the opening cysteine and the closing phenylalanine or tryptophan. The D gene is left open where the match is weak. Expanded clones get a size class; other rows say once, few or many, or leave the size out.

>-|TRBV4-1|TRBJ2-5|TRBD2
TGCGCCAGCAGCCCCGTAGCGGGACTTCAAGAGACCCAGTACTTC
CASSPVAGLQETQYF
>-|TRBV28|TRBJ2-7|-
TGTGCCAGCAGTTTCACTATCTACGAGCAGTACTTC
CASSFTIYEQYF
>-|TRBV5-4|TRBJ1-1|-
TGTGCCAGCAGCCTTGGGGGGGGGAAGAACACTGAAGCTTTCTTT
CASSLGGGKNTEAFF
>-|TRBV6-1|TRBJ1-3|-
TGTGCCAGCAAAACAGTTGAGTTGGGGAACACCATATATTTT
CASKTVELGNTIYF
>-|TRBV7-2|TRBJ2-1|TRBD2
TGTGCCAGCAGCCCCCTAGCGGTGGAGCAGTTCTTC
CASSPLAVEQFF
>once|TRBV10-3|TRBJ2-2|-
TGTGCCATCAGACAGGGAGAGAAGGCCGGGGAGCTGTTTTTT
CAIRQGEKAGELFF
>-|TRBV7-8|TRBJ1-2|-
TGTGCCAGCAGCTTAAGCGGGGCGAATGGCTACACCTTC
CASSLSGANGYTF
>-|TRBV5-5|TRBJ2-3|-
TGTGCCAGCAGCTTGAACAGCCGCACAGATACGCAGTATTTT
CASSLNSRTDTQYF
>-|TRBV5-4|TRBJ2-4|-
TGTGCCGGGGCGACGGCGGGGTCTGGTGCAAACATTCAGTACTTC
CAGATAGSGANIQYF
>-|TRBV6-5|TRBJ1-3|-
TGTGCCAGCAGTAAGACAGAGACCTCTGGAAACACCATATATTTT
CASSKTETSGNTIYF